These 26 T cell receptor beta chains originate from one sample sequenced in a study of regulatory T cells in long-lasting Graves disease. The time point: newly diagnosed GD, antithyroid drugs for less than 3 months. The authors made the TCR library using RNA they extracted from PBMCs. Arm-PCR with iRepertoire HTBI primers amplified the CDR3 regions for these TCR beta libraries. TCRdb independently ran MiXCR on the multiplex PCR reads; one entry per CDR3 protein. The top ten clones hold around 12% of a sample with fewer than 650,000 distinct CDR3 sequences, roughly 16% of them seen once. The data also belong to a second study, concerning T cells in Graves' hyperthyroidism and ophthalmopathy.

The specimen comprised peripheral blood mononuclear cells (PBMCs), sampled at new diagnosis, from a patient treated with antithyroid drugs. These receptors all come from a man aged 18 to 29 with Graves disease.

In its sample, this clonotype was seen a few times. V and J are TRBV6-1 and TRBJ2-5; no firm D call. Looked up from germline, CDR1 is MNHNS and CDR2 is SASEGT. This CDR3 contains 13 residues. V was shortened by 11 bases and J by 2 bases, with 15 bases between the two germline ends. The CDR3 spells CASGVEPQETQYF. Here the CDR3 DNA reads TGTGCCTCTGGGGTAGAACCTCAAGAGACCCAGTACTTC.

This clonotype was seen ten or more times. This chain uses TRBV6-2 or TRBV6-3 with TRBJ2-1, with 10 bases aligning to TRBD2. The V and J ends lost 5 bases and 7 bases, in that order; junction bases with no gene match: 11. Per the germline V gene, CDR1 is MNHEY and CDR2 is SVGEGT. The length of the CDR3 is 16 residues. CDR3 amino acids: CASSPRGGLAWNEQFF. The CDR3 DNA reads TGTGCCAGCAGTCCGAGAGGGGGACTAGCGTGGAATGAGCAGTTCTTC.

Many counts were recorded for this clonotype. The V call is TRBV2, the J call TRBJ2-1; TRBD2 agrees at 11 bases. The CDR3 runs 15 residues. CDR1 is SNHLY and CDR2 is FYNNEI in the germline V gene. V lost 4 bases to trimming and J lost 5 bases; unmatched junction nucleotides: 4. DNA for the CDR3: TGTGCCAGCAGTGGACTAGCGGGACTACACAATGAGCAGTTCTTC. This sequence encodes CASSGLAGLHNEQFF.

The chain employs TRBV15 and TRBJ2-5; the match to TRBD2 covers 8 bases. Germline CDR1 is LNHNV and CDR2 is YYDKDF (reference sequence). V gave up 5 bases and J gave up 5 bases; unmatched junction bases: 10. The CDR3 loop spans 15 amino acids. CDR3 sequence: CATSPRGGRVETQYF. CDR3 in DNA: TGTGCCACCAGCCCCCGGGGGGGGAGGGTCGAGACCCAGTACTTC.

This clonotype came up many times. The chain links TRBV20-1 to TRBJ2-1, with a possible D match to TRBD2 (6 bases). This CDR3 spans 14 amino acids. Between the trimmed V and J ends, which lost 3 bases and 3 bases, there was a span of 12 bases. Germline CDR1 reads DFQATT; CDR2 reads SNEGSKA (reference sequence). Written as DNA, the CDR3 is TGCAGTGCTAGTTATAGCGGCCGCTACAATGAGCAGTTCTTC. It encodes CSASYSGRYNEQFF.

At least ten counts were recorded for this clonotype. The J gene is TRBJ2-5, the V gene TRBV7-2, with D tentatively TRBD1 (6 bases). CDR1 SGHTA and CDR2 FQGNSA come from the germline V gene. Trimming removed 3 bases at V and 0 bases at J, with 11 bases between. This CDR3 comprises 15 residues. The CDR3 DNA reads TGTGCCAGCAGCTTGGGGGCCAGGTACCAAGAGACCCAGTACTTC. Its protein is CASSLGARYQETQYF.

The chain combines TRBV3-1 with TRBJ1-3; TRBD1 might be the D (6 bases). V dropped 4 bases and J dropped 4 bases, with 14 bases sitting between them. The germline V gene encodes CDR1 LGHDT and CDR2 YNNKEL (reference sequence). The CDR3 length is 15 residues. The chain's CDR3 is CASSRSGGAGNTIYF. CDR3 nucleotide sequence: TGTGCCAGCAGCCGATCGGGGGGGGCAGGAAACACCATATATTTT.

Only a few counts were recorded for this clonotype. The V call is TRBV5-1, the J call TRBJ2-3; tentative D call: TRBD1 (5 bases). V was trimmed by 3 bases and J by 0 bases, leaving 14 bases between them. The CDR3 runs 16 residues. Per germline, CDR1 SGHRS and CDR2 YFSETQ. The CDR3 protein is CASSSFGRASTDTQYF. CDR3 coding DNA: TGCGCCAGCAGCTCATTTGGCAGGGCCAGCACAGATACGCAGTATTTT.

This clonotype has more than one count but fewer than ten. The J gene is TRBJ2-2, the V gene TRBV7-6, with D unclear. Germline lookup yields CDR1 SGHVS and CDR2 FNYEAQ. Trimming took off 1 base at V and 4 bases at J, with 16 bases between the two ends. This CDR3 contains 17 residues. CDR3 sequence: CASSLERGPDSTGELFF. The CDR3 bases are TGTGCCAGCAGCTTAGAGCGAGGCCCGGATTCCACCGGGGAGCTGTTTTTT.

V usage is TRBV30 and J usage is TRBJ2-1, with 12 bases that match TRBD2. From germline, CDR1 is GTSNPN and CDR2 SVGIG (reference sequence). J gave up 1 base and V 3 bases, and 7 bases lay outside the gene matches. There are 17 residues in the CDR3. CDR3 loop: CAWRGLAGKVSYNEQFF. CDR3 bases: TGTGCCTGGAGAGGACTAGCGGGAAAAGTGTCCTACAATGAGCAGTTCTTC.

CDR3 loop: CASSQQGFDEQYF. CDR3 DNA: TGTGCCAGTAGTCAACAGGGATTCGACGAGCAGTACTTC. This chain connects TRBV19 to TRBJ2-7; D might be TRBD1 (6 bases). CDR1 LNHDA and CDR2 SQIVND come from the germline V gene (reference sequence). This CDR3 is 13 amino acids long. V lost 5 bases and J 5 bases, leaving 13 bases between the germline ends.

This clonotype has more than one count but fewer than ten. CDR3 in DNA: TGCAGTGCTAGAGATCAGGCGGGAGGGTACGAGCAGTACTTC. Its translation is CSARDQAGGYEQYF. The chain combines TRBV20-1 with TRBJ2-7; 9 bases fit TRBD2. The CDR3 totals 14 residues. The V segment lost 0 bases and the J segment 4 bases; nucleotides outside the gene matches: 4. Germline-derived CDR1 and CDR2 are DFQATT and SNEGSKA (reference sequence).

The chain links TRBV14 to TRBJ2-1; D is perhaps TRBD2 (5 bases). V lost 0 bases and J lost 4, with 16 bases in between. From germline, CDR1 is SGHDN and CDR2 FVKESK. There are 17 residues in the CDR3. For the CDR3, the DNA is TGTGCCAGCAGCCAAGATGGTGGAGCGGTTAATTACAATGAGCAGTTCTTC. Protein sequence: CASSQDGGAVNYNEQFF. The complete variable domain, with remaining parts taken from reference TRBV14 and TRBJ2-1, reads EAGVTQFPSHSVIEKGQTVTLRCDPISGHDNLYWYRRVMGKEIKFLLHFVKESKQDESGMPNNRFLAERTGGTYSTLKVQPAELEDSGVYFCASSQDGGAVNYNEQFFGPGTRLTVL.

This clonotype was picked up many times. This sequence joins TRBV2 and TRBJ2-7; D is ambiguous. The CDR3 is made up of 12 amino acids. Per germline, CDR1 SNHLY and CDR2 FYNNEI. V lost 3 bases and J 3 bases, leaving 6 bases between the germline ends. CDR3 sequence reads: CASSDRRYEQYF. The CDR3 DNA sequence: TGTGCCAGCAGTGATAGGCGCTACGAGCAGTACTTC.

This clonotype was observed a handful of times. Relative to the germline gene, one junction end is altered; a read error may explain this. The chain has TRBV5-1 and TRBJ2-7, with TRBD2 matching 7 bases. The CDR3 length is 14 residues. Germline V lookup: CDR1 SGHRS, CDR2 YFSETQ. The CDR3 coding sequence is TGCGCCAGCAGACCCGGGACTAAAGCGGGATGGGGCCACTTC. This gives the protein CASRPGTKAGWGHF.

This clonotype was recorded many times. The V and J genes are TRBV12-3 or TRBV12-4 and TRBJ2-3, with 9 bases aligning to TRBD2. The CDR3 has 19 amino acids. The V and J ends lost 3 bases and 4 bases, in that order; junction bases with no gene match: 17. CDR3 coding DNA: TGTGCCAGCAGTTTCCATGGGTCGTCCCGAGCGGGAGGTTCAGATACGCAGTATTTT. Protein sequence: CASSFHGSSRAGGSDTQYF.

This clonotype occurred many times. CDR3 in amino acids: CASSLGPGLAATYNEQFF. In DNA, the CDR3 is TGTGCCAGCAGCTTAGGGCCTGGACTAGCGGCGACCTACAATGAGCAGTTCTTC. The chain carries TRBV11-2 and TRBJ2-1; 10 positions agree with TRBD2. V lost 1 base and J lost 2; bases outside the gene matches: 8. Germline loops: CDR1 SGHAT, CDR2 FQNNGV. The CDR3 contains 18 residues.

This clonotype has more than one count but fewer than ten. V gene TRBV10-3 combines with J gene TRBJ2-1; D is perhaps TRBD1 or TRBD2 (5 bases each). Trimming cost V 10 bases and J 5 bases, with 15 bases left between them. Looked up from germline, CDR1 is ENHRY and CDR2 is SYGVKD. The CDR3 is 13 residues long. The CDR3, as DNA: TGTGCCACCGTGGGGGTGAGAGACAATGAGCAGTTCTTC. It is translated as CATVGVRDNEQFF.

The genes are TRBV27 and TRBJ1-1; the D is unclear. Trimming stripped 8 bases from V and 3 bases from J, with 16 bases between. The CDR3 has 14 amino acids. Germline loops: CDR1 MNHEY, CDR2 SMNVEV (reference sequence). The DNA for the CDR3 is TGTGCCAGCCAATCTGGATATAGGTACACTGAAGCTTTCTTT. Its translation: CASQSGYRYTEAFF.

This clonotype was picked up many times. This chain joins TRBV7-9 and TRBJ2-7; D is perhaps TRBD1 (7 bases). In germline, CDR1 is SEHNR, CDR2 FQNEAQ (reference sequence). The CDR3 contains 20 residues. With 5 bases removed from V and 5 bases from J, the gap between germline ends came to 34 bases. The CDR3 spells CASSARMGQGGVEGLNEQYF. CDR3 in DNA: TGTGCCAGCAGCGCGAGGATGGGGCAGGGGGGCGTCGAAGGATTAAACGAGCAGTACTTC.

This clonotype appeared many times. This sequence joins TRBV30 and TRBJ2-4; D uncertain. V was trimmed by 7 bases and J by 0 bases, leaving 19 bases between them. Germline lookup yields CDR1 GTSNPN and CDR2 SVGIG (reference sequence). This CDR3 region has 16 residues. The CDR3 DNA follows: TGTGCCTTCATACCGACGGAAGCTATAGCCAAAAACATTCAGTACTTC. It is translated as CAFIPTEAIAKNIQYF.

This clonotype showed up just a few times. The chain employs TRBV7-6 and TRBJ2-3, with unresolved D. CDR1 is SGHVS, CDR2 FNYEAQ, per germline. V was trimmed by 8 bases and J by 2 bases, leaving 14 bases between them. This CDR3 has 14 amino acids. CDR3 amino acids: CASGGPDYTDTQYF. The DNA of the CDR3 is TGTGCCAGCGGTGGTCCGGATTACACAGATACGCAGTATTTT.

The chain uses TRBV4-1 and TRBJ2-7, with a tentative D call TRBD1 (6 bases). V gave up 0 bases and J gave up 5 bases, with 17 bases separating them. This CDR3 is 16 amino acids long. Germline V gene sequence: CDR1 MGHRA, CDR2 YSYEKL. CDR3 DNA: TGCGCCAGCAGCCAAGACCCGACAGGCCGCCGGGACGAGCAGTACTTC. This translates into CASSQDPTGRRDEQYF.

In its sample, this clonotype was seen many times. The V and J genes are TRBV7-2 and TRBJ1-2, with 7 bases identical to TRBD1. Germline V gene sequence: CDR1 SGHTA, CDR2 FQGNSA. This CDR3 spans 14 amino acids. The J segment lost 4 bases and the V segment lost 5 bases, leaving 7 bases of the junction unmatched. Here the CDR3 DNA reads TGTGCCAGCAGCACAAGGGACAGAACCTATGGCTACACCTTC. This translates into CASSTRDRTYGYTF.

This clonotype was observed at least ten times. The chain employs TRBV27 and TRBJ2-1; 9 bases align to TRBD2. After removal of 5 bases from V and 1 base from J, the junction contained 9 bases not matched to a gene. Germline V lookup: CDR1 MNHEY, CDR2 SMNVEV (reference sequence). This CDR3 is 17 amino acids long. For the CDR3, the DNA is TGTGCCAGCAGTCCCATAGCGGGAGCCCCTTCCTACAATGAGCAGTTCTTC. Protein product: CASSPIAGAPSYNEQFF.

Turning to this clonotype: This may stem from a read error, because a much larger clone lies one nucleotide away. This chain uses TRBV10-3 with TRBJ1-1; 7 bases are shared with TRBD1. There are 14 residues in the CDR3. J gave up 6 bases and V 4 bases, and 8 bases lay outside the gene matches. Germline values: CDR1 ENHRY, CDR2 SYGVKD. In nucleotides, the CDR3 is TGTGCCATCAGTGGAGCCGGGACAGACGCTGAAGCTTTCTTT. Translated, it gives CAISGAGTDAEAFF.